This record covers a single T cell receptor beta chain. The source of the sample is a study of shared clonotypes between healthy human individuals. Trimming took off 5 bases at V and 8 bases at J, with 20 bases between the two ends. Germline CDR1 is SGHDT and CDR2 is YYEEEE. The CDR3 is 15 amino acids. The method was immunoSEQ multiplex PCR; TCRdb's version includes in-frame clones alone and lacks a portion of them. The repertoire includes approximately 650,000 clones, around 95% of them detected once, and approximately 0.1% sits in the top ten. CD45RO-negative cells were positively selected for CCR7, leaving out terminally differentiated effector memory CD45RA+ cells.

This receptor was identified in a woman in her twenties or thirties in good health. The sample taken for sequencing was naive CD8+ T cells sorted from blood. The chain couples TRBV5-6 to TRBJ2-1; perhaps TRBD1 as D (5 bases). In DNA form, the CDR3 reads TGTGCCAGCAGATCAGACAGCTCCTCTTTCCATGAGCAGTTCTTC. The encoded protein is CASRSDSSSFHEQFF.